The clone carrying this T cell receptor beta chain was recorded a few times. The antigen remains undetermined. PCR was performed using 60 Vbeta and 13 Jbeta primers. The table came from immunoSEQ multiplex PCR; TCRdb's copy has only in-frame clones and leaves some out. The data contain around 150,000 clones, 79% of them singletons. CDR1 is SGDLS and CDR2 is YYNGEE in the germline V gene. V gave up 6 bases and J gave up 5 bases; unmatched junction bases: 11. The CDR3 extends over 15 amino acids. This sample is drawn from a study of cytomegalovirus exposure and HLA in healthy donors. Turning to the study itself: Samples from HLA-typed donors yielded about 85 million unique TCRs in an early data release. The study placed about 81% of its 398 genotyped donors in the Caucasian-associated ancestry cluster.

General study results and limits: TCR beta chain V- and J-gene trimming was linked, in a later analysis, to a missense variant in DCLRE1C. Diagnosis of cytomegalovirus status made by the classifier reportedly showed high specificity and sensitivity.

This sequence originates from a human donor in good health. This chain joins TRBV9 and TRBJ2-1; 7 bases are shared with TRBD2. The sequenced sample was PBMCs. CDR3 sequence: CASNPAGVRNNEQFF. In DNA form, the CDR3 reads TGTGCCAGCAACCCGGCGGGAGTTCGGAACAATGAGCAGTTCTTC.